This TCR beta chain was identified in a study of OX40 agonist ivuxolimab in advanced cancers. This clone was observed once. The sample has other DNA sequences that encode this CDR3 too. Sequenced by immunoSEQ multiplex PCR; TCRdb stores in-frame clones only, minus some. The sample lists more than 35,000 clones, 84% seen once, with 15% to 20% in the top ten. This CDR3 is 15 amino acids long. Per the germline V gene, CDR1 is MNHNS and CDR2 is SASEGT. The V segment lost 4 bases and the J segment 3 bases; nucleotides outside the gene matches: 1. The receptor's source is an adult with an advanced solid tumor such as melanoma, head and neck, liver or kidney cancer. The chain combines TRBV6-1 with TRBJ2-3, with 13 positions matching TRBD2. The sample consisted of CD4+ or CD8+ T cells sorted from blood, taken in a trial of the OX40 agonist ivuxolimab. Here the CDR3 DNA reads TGTGCCAGCAGTGGACTAGCGGGAGGAACAGATACGCAGTATTTT. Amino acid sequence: CASSGLAGGTDTQYF.